Listed here are 21 T cell receptor beta chains from one sample, sequenced in a study of cytomegalovirus exposure and HLA in healthy donors. Here immunoSEQ multiplex PCR was the method, and the copy in TCRdb shows in-frame clones only, minus some. This table has 150,000 to 200,000 clones, roughly 88% appearing once. The sequenced sample was PBMCs. The receptor set was obtained from a woman aged 18-30 years in good health and CMV-seronegative.

V and J are TRBV6-5 and TRBJ2-1; a weak D match, TRBD1 (6 bases). The CDR3 has 13 residues. Per germline, CDR1 MNHEY and CDR2 SVGAGI. V was pared by 4 bases and J by 6 bases, with 10 bases between. Here the CDR3 reads CASSFQGPNEQFF. The CDR3 coding sequence is TGTGCCAGCAGTTTTCAGGGGCCCAATGAGCAGTTCTTC.

The chain uses TRBV6-6 and TRBJ2-3; 14 bases fit TRBD2. Germline assignment: CDR1 MNHNY and CDR2 SVGAGI (reference sequence). The junction had 7 bases not matched to a gene; V was cut back by 6 bases and J by 8 bases. The CDR3 spans 15 residues. CDR3 nucleotides: TGTGCCAGCAGGGGGACTAGCGGGGGCATCGCTACGCAGTATTTT. Translating gives CASRGTSGGIATQYF.

The chain couples TRBV5-1 to TRBJ2-5; 8 positions match TRBD1. This CDR3 contains 15 residues. The ends lost 3 bases at V and 5 bases at J; junction bases unmatched: 9. Per the germline V gene, CDR1 is SGHRS and CDR2 is YFSETQ. The chain's CDR3 is CASSWGTGNAETQYF. The CDR3 DNA is TGCGCCAGCAGCTGGGGGACAGGAAATGCTGAGACCCAGTACTTC.

The rearrangement joins TRBV29-1 to TRBJ1-1, with 8 bases identical to TRBD1. This CDR3 is built from 12 residues. V shed 7 bases and J 11 bases; nucleotides not matched to a gene: 12. CDR1 is SQVTM, CDR2 ANQGSEA, per germline. DNA for the CDR3: TGCAGCGGTACCGGACAGGGTGGCTGGGCTTTCTTT. Translation: CSGTGQGGWAFF.

The V gene is TRBV15, the J gene TRBJ2-5; D is perhaps TRBD2 (6 bases). V gave up 1 base and J gave up 2 bases, with 11 bases separating them. CDR1 is LNHNV, CDR2 YYDKDF, per germline (reference sequence). The CDR3 totals 15 residues. The CDR3 nucleotides are TGTGCCACCAGCAGAGGGGGGGTCAATCAAGAGACCCAGTACTTC. It specifies CATSRGGVNQETQYF. Together with reference TRBV15 and TRBJ2-5, the CDR3 gives the full variable domain: DAMVIQNPRYQVTQFGKPVTLSCSQTLNHNVMYWYQQKSSQAPKLLFHYYDKDFNNEADTPDNFQSRRPNTSFCFLDIRSPGLGDTAMYLCATSRGGVNQETQYFGPGTRLLVL.

V usage is TRBV4-1 and J usage is TRBJ2-5, with D tentatively TRBD1 (6 bases). Looked up from germline, CDR1 is MGHRA and CDR2 is YSYEKL. CDR3 size: 13 residues. The V end lost 6 bases, the J end lost 4 bases, and 12 bases lay between the germline ends. In nucleotides, the CDR3 is TGCGCCAGCAGGGGCACAGGGTTAGAGACCCAGTACTTC. Translated, it gives CASRGTGLETQYF.

This CDR3 reads CAARVGEAGNTIYF. DNA of the CDR3: TGTGCCGCCAGGGTAGGGGAAGCTGGAAACACCATATATTTT. V and J are TRBV10-3 and TRBJ1-3, with a tentative D call TRBD1 (5 bases). Trimming left V 11 bases short and J 2 bases short, with 16 bases between. Germline V gene sequence: CDR1 ENHRY, CDR2 SYGVKD. CDR3 size: 14 residues.

The chain employs TRBV9 and TRBJ1-1; no clear D. Germline values: CDR1 SGDLS, CDR2 YYNGEE. Trimming took off 3 bases at V and 5 bases at J, with 17 bases between the two ends. This CDR3 region has 15 residues. CDR3 nucleotide sequence: TGTGCCAGCAGCGCTGGTATGGCAATCGGGACTGAAGCTTTCTTT. Amino acid sequence: CASSAGMAIGTEAFF.

The gene calls are TRBV7-8 and TRBJ1-2, with a weak D call TRBD1 (6 bases). CDR1 and CDR2 (germline): SGHVS, FQNEAQ. The CDR3 consists of 18 residues. Trimming left V 3 bases short and J 4 bases short, with 24 bases between. The CDR3 DNA follows: TGTGCCAGCAGCTTCGCACCCCATTCGCCAGGGGCTAGCTATGGCTACACCTTC. The encoded protein is CASSFAPHSPGASYGYTF.

This chain uses TRBV5-1 with TRBJ1-4; D is uncertain. CDR1 is SGHRS and CDR2 is YFSETQ in the germline V gene. V dropped 1 base and J dropped 6 bases, with 13 bases sitting between them. There are 15 residues in the CDR3. The CDR3 region is CASSLNSPGDEKLFF. CDR3 nucleotides: TGCGCCAGCAGCTTGAACAGCCCGGGAGATGAAAAACTGTTTTTT.

This clone was seen a single time. The gene calls are TRBV9 and TRBJ2-7; D might be TRBD1 (5 bases). In germline, CDR1 is SGDLS, CDR2 YYNGEE. The CDR3 spans 16 residues. Trimming removed 0 bases at V and 4 bases at J, with 17 bases between. As DNA, the CDR3 is TGTGCCAGCAGCGTAGGGGGCGCGTTGGATGGTTACGAGCAGTACTTC. It translates to CASSVGGALDGYEQYF. Variable domain in full (rest from reference TRBV9 and TRBJ2-7): DSGVTQTPKHLITATGQRVTLRCSPRSGDLSVYWYQQSLDQGLQFLIQYYNGEERAKGNILERFSAQQFPDLHSELNLSSLELGDSALYFCASSVGGALDGYEQYFGPGTRLTVT.

The J gene is TRBJ1-6, the V gene TRBV10-3, with 11 bases aligning to TRBD1. V was pared by 6 bases and J by 5 bases, with 3 bases of the junction left unmatched. Germline CDR1 is ENHRY and CDR2 is SYGVKD. This CDR3 is built from 15 residues. The CDR3 bases are TGTGCCATCAGGGGACAGGGGGGAAATAATTCACCCCTCCACTTT. Amino acids: CAIRGQGGNNSPLHF.

The rearrangement uses TRBV19 and TRBJ1-4; no firm D call. This CDR3 has 12 amino acids. CDR1 and CDR2 from the germline V gene are LNHDA and SQIVND (reference sequence). V shed 4 bases and J shed 8 bases, with 8 bases lying between them. The CDR3 nucleotides read TGTGCCAGTAGTACCCGAGAGGAAAAACTGTTTTTT. It codes for CASSTREEKLFF.

This chain joins TRBV9 and TRBJ1-5; no reliable D call. Trimming shortened V by 0 bases and J by 8 bases, and 12 bases separated the two germline ends. CDR1 and CDR2 from the germline V gene are SGDLS and YYNGEE. The CDR3 has 14 amino acids. CDR3 bases: TGTGCCAGCAGCGTAGCCAGCGGCTGGGAGCCCCAGCATTTT. This sequence encodes CASSVASGWEPQHF.

This rearrangement joins TRBV5-6 to TRBJ2-5, with D possibly TRBD1 on 6 matching bases. CDR1 is SGHDT and CDR2 is YYEEEE in the germline V gene. Trimming pared 5 bases from V and 5 bases from J, leaving 10 bases between. The CDR3 runs 12 residues. The CDR3 DNA reads as TGTGCCAGCAGGTCCCAGGGGGAGACCCAGTACTTC. This encodes CASRSQGETQYF. The entire variable domain, with the rest obtained from reference TRBV5-6 and TRBJ2-5, is as follows: DAGVTQSPTHLIKTRGQQVTLRCSPKSGHDTVSWYQQALGQGPQFIFQYYEEEERQRGNFPDRFSGHQFPNYSSELNVNALLLGDSALYLCASRSQGETQYFGPGTRLLVL.

The CDR3, as DNA: TGTGCCAGCACCCTAGGACAGGGGTACTGGGAGCAGTTCTTC. This encodes CASTLGQGYWEQFF. This sequence joins TRBV28 and TRBJ2-1; 9 bases are a match to TRBD1. The germline gives CDR1 MDHEN, CDR2 SYDVKM. This CDR3 spans 14 amino acids. V shed 7 bases and J 10 bases; nucleotides not matched to a gene: 11.

The CDR3 loop reads CASSAETGVAFF. The CDR3 nucleotides are TGTGCCAGCAGCGCCGAGACAGGTGTAGCTTTCTTT. V and J are TRBV9 and TRBJ1-1; D is possibly TRBD1 (6 bases). The germline CDR1 and CDR2 sequences are SGDLS and YYNGEE. This CDR3 region has 12 residues. V dropped 3 bases and J dropped 10 bases, with 13 bases sitting between them.

The V and J genes are TRBV13 and TRBJ2-3; no firm D call. V gave up 5 bases and J gave up 3 bases, with 15 bases separating them. In germline, CDR1 is PRHDT, CDR2 FYEKMQ (reference sequence). The CDR3 has 15 amino acids. The CDR3 sequence is CASSRQVRSTDTQYF. As DNA, the CDR3 is TGTGCCAGCAGCCGACAAGTAAGGTCGACAGATACGCAGTATTTT.

This clone was picked up one time. The chain couples TRBV11-2 to TRBJ1-1; tentatively, D is TRBD1 (5 bases). Germline V gene lookup returns CDR1 SGHAT and CDR2 FQNNGV. This CDR3 region has 14 residues. V was clipped by 5 bases and J by 3 bases, with 13 bases between them. The CDR3 loop is CASSALQVYTEAFF. The DNA of the CDR3 is TGTGCCAGCAGCGCGTTACAGGTTTACACTGAAGCTTTCTTT. Complete variable domain (other parts from reference TRBV11-2 and TRBJ1-1): EAGVAQSPRYKIIEKRQSVAFWCNPISGHATLYWYQQILGQGPKLLIQFQNNGVVDDSQLPKDRFSAERLKGVDSTLKIQPAKLEDSAVYLCASSALQVYTEAFFGQGTRLTVV.

Here the CDR3 reads CASSLVATNSGNTIYF. DNA for the CDR3: TGCGCCAGCAGCCTCGTCGCGACTAACTCTGGAAACACCATATATTTT. J is TRBJ1-3 and V is TRBV4-1; D gene uncertain. With 4 bases removed from V and 0 bases from J, the gap between germline ends came to 13 bases. Germline-derived CDR1 and CDR2 are MGHRA and YSYEKL. The CDR3 has 16 amino acids.

The V gene is TRBV5-1, the J gene TRBJ1-2; D ambiguous. Trimming removed 4 bases at V and 0 bases at J, with 16 bases between. CDR3 length equals 16 residues. Germline values: CDR1 SGHRS, CDR2 YFSETQ. CDR3 sequence: CASSPYMVGANYGYTF. The CDR3 bases are TGCGCCAGCAGCCCTTACATGGTAGGAGCTAACTATGGCTACACCTTC.